This TCR beta chain was recorded in a study of PD-1 blockade in classical Hodgkin lymphoma. Using immunoSEQ multiplex PCR, the repertoire was profiled, and TCRdb retains in-frame clones only, with some absent. The sample has some 6,900 clones, 77% seen once. Each patient's relapse followed autologous stem cell transplantation, and brentuximab vedotin exposure varied. The CDR3 has 16 residues. The source material was peripheral blood mononuclear cells (PBMCs), sampled at baseline. V gene TRBV21-1 combines with J gene TRBJ1-2. TRBV21-1 corresponds to a pseudogene. The clonotype originates from a human donor with classical Hodgkin lymphoma. The CDR3, as DNA: TGTGCCAGCACCCCAGGCCGGGGGCCGACTCTTTATGGCTACACCTTC. Protein: CASTPGRGPTLYGYTF.